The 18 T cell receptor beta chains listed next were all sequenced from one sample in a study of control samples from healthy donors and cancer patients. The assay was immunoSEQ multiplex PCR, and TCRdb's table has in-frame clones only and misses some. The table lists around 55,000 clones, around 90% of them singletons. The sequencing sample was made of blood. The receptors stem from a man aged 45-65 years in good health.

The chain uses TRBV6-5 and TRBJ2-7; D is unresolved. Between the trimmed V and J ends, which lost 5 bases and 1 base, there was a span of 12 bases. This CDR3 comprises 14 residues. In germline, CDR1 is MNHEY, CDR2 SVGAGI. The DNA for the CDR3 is TGTGCCAGCAGTCCAATCGGGCAGTCCTACGAGCAGTACTTC. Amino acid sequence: CASSPIGQSYEQYF.

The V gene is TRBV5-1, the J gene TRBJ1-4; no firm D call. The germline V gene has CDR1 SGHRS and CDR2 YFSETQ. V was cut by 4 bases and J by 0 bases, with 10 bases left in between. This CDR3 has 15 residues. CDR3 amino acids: CASSLGYSTNEKLFF. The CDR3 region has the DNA TGCGCCAGCAGCCTTGGGTACTCAACTAATGAAAAACTGTTTTTT.

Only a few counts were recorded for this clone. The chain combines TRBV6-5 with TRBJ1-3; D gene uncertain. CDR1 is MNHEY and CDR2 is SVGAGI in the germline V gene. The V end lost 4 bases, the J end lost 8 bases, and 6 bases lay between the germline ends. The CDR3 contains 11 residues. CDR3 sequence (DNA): TGTGCCAGCAGTTTAGGCGACACCATATATTTT. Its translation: CASSLGDTIYF.

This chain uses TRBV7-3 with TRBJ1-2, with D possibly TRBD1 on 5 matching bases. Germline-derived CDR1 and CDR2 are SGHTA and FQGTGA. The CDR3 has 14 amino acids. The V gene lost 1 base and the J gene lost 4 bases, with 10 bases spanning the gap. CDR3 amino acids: CASSLNGGAYGYTF. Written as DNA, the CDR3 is TGTGCCAGCAGCTTAAATGGGGGAGCCTATGGCTACACCTTC. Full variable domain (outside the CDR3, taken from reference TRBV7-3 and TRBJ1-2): GAGVSQTPSNKVTEKGKYVELRCDPISGHTALYWYRQSLGQGPEFLIYFQGTGAADDSGLPNDRFFAVRPEGSVSTLKIQRTERGDSAVYLCASSLNGGAYGYTFGSGTRLTVV.

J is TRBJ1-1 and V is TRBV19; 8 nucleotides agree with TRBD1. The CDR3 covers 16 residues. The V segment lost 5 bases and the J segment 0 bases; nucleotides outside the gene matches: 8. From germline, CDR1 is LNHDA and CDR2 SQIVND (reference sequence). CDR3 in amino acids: CASSSHRTGLNTEAFF. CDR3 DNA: TGTGCCAGTAGTTCTCACCGGACAGGGTTGAACACTGAAGCTTTCTTT.

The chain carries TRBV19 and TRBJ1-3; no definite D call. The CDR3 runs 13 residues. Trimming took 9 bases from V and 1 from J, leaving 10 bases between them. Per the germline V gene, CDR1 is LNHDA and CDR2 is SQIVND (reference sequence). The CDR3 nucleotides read TGTGCCAGCCGTCCGTCTTCTGGAAACACCATATATTTT. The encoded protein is CASRPSSGNTIYF.

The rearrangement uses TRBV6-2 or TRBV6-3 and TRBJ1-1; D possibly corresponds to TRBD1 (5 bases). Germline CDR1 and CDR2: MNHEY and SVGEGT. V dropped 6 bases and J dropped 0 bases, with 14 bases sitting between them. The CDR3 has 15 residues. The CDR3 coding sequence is TGTGCCAGCAGCCCTGGGGCAGGTTTGAACACTGAAGCTTTCTTT. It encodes CASSPGAGLNTEAFF.

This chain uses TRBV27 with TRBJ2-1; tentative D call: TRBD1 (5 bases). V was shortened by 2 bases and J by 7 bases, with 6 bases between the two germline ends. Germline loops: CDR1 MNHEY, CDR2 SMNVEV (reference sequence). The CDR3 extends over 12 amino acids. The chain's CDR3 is CASSLPGNEQFF. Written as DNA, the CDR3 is TGTGCCAGCAGTTTACCAGGGAATGAGCAGTTCTTC.

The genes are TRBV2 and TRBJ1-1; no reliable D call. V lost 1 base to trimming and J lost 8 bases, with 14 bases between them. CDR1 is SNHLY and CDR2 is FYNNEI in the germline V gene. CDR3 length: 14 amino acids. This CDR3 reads CASSEVGSLGEAFF. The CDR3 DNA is TGTGCCAGCAGTGAAGTAGGGAGTCTGGGCGAAGCTTTCTTT.

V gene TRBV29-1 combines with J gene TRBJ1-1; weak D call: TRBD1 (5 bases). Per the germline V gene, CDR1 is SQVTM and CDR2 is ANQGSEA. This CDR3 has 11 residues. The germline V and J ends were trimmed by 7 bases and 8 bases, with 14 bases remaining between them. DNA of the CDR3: TGCAGCGCCTCGGAGACAGTGGAAGCTTTCTTT. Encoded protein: CSASETVEAFF. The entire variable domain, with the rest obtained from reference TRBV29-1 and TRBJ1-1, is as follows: SAVISQKPSRDICQRGTSLTIQCQVDSQVTMMFWYRQQPGQSLTLIATANQGSEATYESGFVIDKFPISRPNLTFSTLTVSNMSPEDSSIYLCSASETVEAFFGQGTRLTVV.

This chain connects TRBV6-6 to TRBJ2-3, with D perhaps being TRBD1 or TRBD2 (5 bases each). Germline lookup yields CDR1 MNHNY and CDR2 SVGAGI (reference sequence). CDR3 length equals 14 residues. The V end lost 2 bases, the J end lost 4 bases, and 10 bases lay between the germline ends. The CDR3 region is CASSYGGGADTQYF. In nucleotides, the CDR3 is TGTGCCAGCAGTTACGGGGGTGGCGCAGATACGCAGTATTTT.

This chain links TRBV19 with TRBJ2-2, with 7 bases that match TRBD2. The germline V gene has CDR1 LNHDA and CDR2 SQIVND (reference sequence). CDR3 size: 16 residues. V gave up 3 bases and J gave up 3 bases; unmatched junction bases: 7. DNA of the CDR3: TGTGCCAGTAGTATGGTTATAGCGGGTTACACCGGGGAGCTGTTTTTT. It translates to CASSMVIAGYTGELFF.

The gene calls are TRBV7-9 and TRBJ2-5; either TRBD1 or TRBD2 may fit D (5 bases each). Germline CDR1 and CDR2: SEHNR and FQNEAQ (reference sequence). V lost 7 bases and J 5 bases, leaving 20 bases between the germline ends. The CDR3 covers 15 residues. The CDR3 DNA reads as TGTGCCAGCACCCCCGGGTTGGGGGAGCGGGAGACCCAGTACTTC. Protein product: CASTPGLGERETQYF.

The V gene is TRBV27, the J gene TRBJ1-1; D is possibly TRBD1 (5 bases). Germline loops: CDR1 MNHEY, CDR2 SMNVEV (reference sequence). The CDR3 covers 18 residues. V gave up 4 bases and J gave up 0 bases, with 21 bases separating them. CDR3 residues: CASSSFTLGRSMNTEAFF. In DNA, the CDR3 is TGTGCCAGCAGTTCGTTCACACTGGGGCGATCAATGAACACTGAAGCTTTCTTT.

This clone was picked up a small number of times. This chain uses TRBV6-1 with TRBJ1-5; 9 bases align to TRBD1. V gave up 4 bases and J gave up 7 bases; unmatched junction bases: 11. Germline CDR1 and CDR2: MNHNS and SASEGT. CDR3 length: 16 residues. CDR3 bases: TGTGCCAGCAGTGTACACCCTTTAGGACAGGGGCAGCCCCAGCATTTT. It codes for CASSVHPLGQGQPQHF.

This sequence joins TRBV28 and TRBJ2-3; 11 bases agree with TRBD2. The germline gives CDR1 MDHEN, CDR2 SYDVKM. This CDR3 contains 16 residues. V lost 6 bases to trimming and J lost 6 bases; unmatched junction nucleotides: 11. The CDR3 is CASRSGTSGRRDTQYF. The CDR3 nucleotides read TGTGCCAGCAGATCCGGGACTAGCGGTCGGAGGGATACGCAGTATTTT.

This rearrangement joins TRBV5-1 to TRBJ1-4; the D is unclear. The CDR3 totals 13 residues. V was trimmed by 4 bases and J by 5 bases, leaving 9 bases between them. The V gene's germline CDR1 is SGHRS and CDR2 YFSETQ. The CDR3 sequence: CASSRSFNEKLFF. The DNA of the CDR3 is TGCGCCAGCAGCCGCAGTTTCAATGAAAAACTGTTTTTT.

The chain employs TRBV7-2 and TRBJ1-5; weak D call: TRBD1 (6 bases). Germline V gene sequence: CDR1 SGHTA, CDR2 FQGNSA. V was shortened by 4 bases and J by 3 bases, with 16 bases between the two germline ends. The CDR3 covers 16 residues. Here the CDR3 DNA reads TGTGCCAGCAGCTCCCAAATGGGGGCAAACAATCAGCCCCAGCATTTT. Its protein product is CASSSQMGANNQPQHF.